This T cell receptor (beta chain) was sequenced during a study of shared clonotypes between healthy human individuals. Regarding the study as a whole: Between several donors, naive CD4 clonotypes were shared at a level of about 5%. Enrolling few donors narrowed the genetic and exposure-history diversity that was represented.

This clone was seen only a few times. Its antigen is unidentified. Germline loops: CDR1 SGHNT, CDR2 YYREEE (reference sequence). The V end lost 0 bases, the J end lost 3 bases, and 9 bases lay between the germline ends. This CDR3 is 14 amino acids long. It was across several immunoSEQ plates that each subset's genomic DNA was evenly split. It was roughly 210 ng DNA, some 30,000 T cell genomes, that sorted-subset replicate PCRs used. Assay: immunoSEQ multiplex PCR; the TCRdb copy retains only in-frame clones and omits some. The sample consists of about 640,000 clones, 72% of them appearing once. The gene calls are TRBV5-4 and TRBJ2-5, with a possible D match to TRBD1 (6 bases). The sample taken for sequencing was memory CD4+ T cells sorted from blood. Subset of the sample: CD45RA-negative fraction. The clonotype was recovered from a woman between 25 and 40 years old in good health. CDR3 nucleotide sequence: TGTGCCAGCAGCTTGGATTACAGGGAAGAGACCCAGTACTTC. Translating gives CASSLDYREETQYF.